The clone carrying this T cell receptor beta chain was counted at least ten times. Its antigen remains unidentified. Each CDR3 protein gets one entry after TCRdb re-called the 5' RACE reads with MiXCR. The sample includes around 300,000 distinct CDR3 sequences, approximately 4.3% of them seen just once. The data derive from a study of T cells after yellow fever vaccination. The overall study: Those fractions that held only low numbers of cells were prepared using the SMART-Seq v4 Ultra Low Input RNA kit.

Overall study results and limits: In post-booster samples, most primary-vaccination clones reappeared (approximately 96% CD4, nearly 90% CD8).

V dropped 3 bases and J dropped 7 bases, with 13 bases sitting between them. Germline V gives CDR1 SQVTM, CDR2 ANQGSEA. The CDR3 runs to 12 residues. V and J are TRBV29-1 and TRBJ2-7; D tentatively reads TRBD1 or TRBD2 (5 bases each). The clonotype comes from a man younger than 30 who received the YFV17D yellow fever vaccine. The source material was PBMCs, sampled 15 days after the yellow fever booster vaccination. The CDR3 nucleotides are TGCAGCGTTGAGGGGACCGCCGAGGAGCAGTACTTC. This gives the protein CSVEGTAEEQYF.